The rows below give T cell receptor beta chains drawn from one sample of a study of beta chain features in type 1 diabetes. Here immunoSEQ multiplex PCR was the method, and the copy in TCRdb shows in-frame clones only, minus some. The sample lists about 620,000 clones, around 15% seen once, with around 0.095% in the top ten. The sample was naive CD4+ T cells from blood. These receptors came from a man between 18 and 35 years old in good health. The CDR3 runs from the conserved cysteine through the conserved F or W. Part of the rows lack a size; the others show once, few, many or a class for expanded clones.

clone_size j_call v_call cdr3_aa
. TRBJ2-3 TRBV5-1 CASSSGTGGTDTQYF
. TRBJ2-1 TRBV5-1 CASSFRIASYNEQFF
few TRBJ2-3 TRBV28 CASMRTDTQYF
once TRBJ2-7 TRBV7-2 CASSRRGLAGAPSYEQYF
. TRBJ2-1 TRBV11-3 CASSLGGRAGNEQFF
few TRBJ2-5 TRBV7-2 CASSADARRGRETQYF
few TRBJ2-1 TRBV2 CASSELYEQFF
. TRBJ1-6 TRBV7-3 CASSKQGIDSPLHF
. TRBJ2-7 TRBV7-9 CASSSKLAGNPYEQYF
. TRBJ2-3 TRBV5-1 CASSVRDNIADTQYF
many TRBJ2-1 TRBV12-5 CASGLGHRQGWEQFF
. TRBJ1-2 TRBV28 CASSLGQNYGYTF
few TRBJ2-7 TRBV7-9 CASSPKGDGYEQYF
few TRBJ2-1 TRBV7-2 CASSLLAGFSNEQFF
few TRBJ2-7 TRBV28 CASRSGQSYEQYF
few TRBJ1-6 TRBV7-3 CASSLPNSPLHF
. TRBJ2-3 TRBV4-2 CASKMRGDTDTQYF
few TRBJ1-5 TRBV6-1 CASSEGTLSNQPQHF
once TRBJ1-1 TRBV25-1 CASRRRKTEAFF
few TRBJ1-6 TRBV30 CAWGTAGGNSPLHF
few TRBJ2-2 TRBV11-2 CASGLRAVLTGELFF
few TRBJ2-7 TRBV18 CASSPPADFRGPHEQYF
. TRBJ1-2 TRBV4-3 CASSQDWAAKGYTF
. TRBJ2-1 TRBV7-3 CASSLVSNNEQFF
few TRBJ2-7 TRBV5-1 CASSFGTSAGSSYEQYF
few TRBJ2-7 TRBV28 CASRPSADYEQYF
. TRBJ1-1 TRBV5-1 CASRAGPTNTEAFF
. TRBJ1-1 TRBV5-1 CASMEGPMNTEAFF
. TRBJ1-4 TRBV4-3 CASSQQGPDEKLFF
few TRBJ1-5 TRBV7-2 CASSLQGGNQPQHF
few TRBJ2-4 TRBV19 CASSKEGSRGAKNIQYF